Shown below are 6 T cell receptor beta chains from a single sample sequenced in a study of cytomegalovirus exposure and HLA in healthy donors. In the PCR, 60 Vbeta and 13 Jbeta primers were used. This table comes from immunoSEQ multiplex PCR, and its TCRdb copy is limited to in-frame clones, with some not included. The data show about 180,000 clones, about four fifths seen once. Sequenced: PBMCs. These receptors came from a woman aged 18-29 years in good health and CMV-seropositive.

A single count supports this clone. The chain uses TRBV6-5 and TRBJ1-5; 7 nucleotides align to TRBD1. J was trimmed by 1 base and V by 2 bases; bases with no gene match: 2. CDR3 length equals 15 residues. In germline, CDR1 is MNHEY, CDR2 SVGAGI. The CDR3 here is CASSYDRASNQPQHF. The DNA of the CDR3 is TGTGCCAGCAGTTACGACAGGGCGAGCAATCAGCCCCAGCATTTT.

The CDR3 protein is CASRHRGFPAGELFF. In DNA form, the CDR3 reads TGTGCCAGCAGACACAGGGGGTTCCCGGCCGGGGAGCTGTTTTTT. The chain combines TRBV6-6 with TRBJ2-2; 8 nucleotides align to TRBD1. J lost 6 bases, V lost 6 bases, and 9 bases had no gene match. Germline V gives CDR1 MNHNY, CDR2 SVGAGI (reference sequence). This CDR3 contains 15 residues.

This chain joins TRBV5-4 and TRBJ2-4, with TRBD1 identical over 7 bases. This CDR3 is built from 15 residues. In germline, CDR1 is SGHNT, CDR2 YYREEE (reference sequence). The junction had 12 bases not matched to a gene; V was cut back by 0 bases and J by 12 bases. CDR3 amino acids: CASSLGSRGWDSQYF. The CDR3 bases are TGTGCCAGCAGCTTGGGATCCAGGGGATGGGACAGTCAGTACTTC.

J is TRBJ2-5 and V is TRBV5-5; D unclear. V was shortened by 2 bases and J by 5 bases, with 7 bases between the two germline ends. This CDR3 is 12 amino acids long. Per germline, CDR1 SGHKS and CDR2 YYEKEE (reference sequence). The CDR3 here is CASSFDLETQYF. In DNA, the CDR3 is TGTGCCAGCAGCTTTGACTTGGAGACCCAGTACTTC.

This chain connects TRBV10-3 to TRBJ2-2; 8 bases line up with TRBD2. CDR1 is ENHRY and CDR2 is SYGVKD in the germline V gene. The junction had 12 bases not matched to a gene; V was cut back by 4 bases and J by 2 bases. This CDR3 spans 18 amino acids. The DNA for the CDR3 is TGTGCCATCAGTGCCAGCGGGGGCCACGAACCCAACACCGGGGAGCTGTTTTTT. It translates to CAISASGGHEPNTGELFF.

The chain links TRBV13 to TRBJ2-5; 9 positions match TRBD1. The end of the DNA fits TRBJ2-7 better, so the J call may be wrong. The germline V gene has CDR1 PRHDT and CDR2 FYEKMQ (reference sequence). The CDR3 has 14 amino acids. The CDR3 sequence: CASRGQGPSYEQYF. In nucleotides, the CDR3 is TGTGCCAGCAGGGGACAGGGTCCAAGCTACGAGCAGTACTTC.